This T cell receptor beta chain was found in a study of post-analysis software for immune sequencing data. About the study: Several disease courses (relapsing-remitting, secondary progressive and progressive-relapsing) of multiple sclerosis were included.

Carried by the TCR beta cDNA libraries were unique molecular identifiers. A single record per CDR3 protein comes from TCRdb applying MiXCR to the PCR reads. The data contain 700,000 to 800,000 distinct CDR3 sequences, 25% to 30% of them singletons. This clonotype was counted a few times. The target antigen is unknown. CDR3 length: 14 amino acids. Trimming left V 1 base short and J 7 bases short, with 14 bases between. CDR1 and CDR2 (germline): SGHNT, YYREEE (reference sequence). Broader study findings: Analysis by F measure revealed that same-batch samples clustered strongly together. Comparison of patients with controls showed a handful of TRBV segments more frequent in patients, TRBV5-6, TRBV5-1 and TRBV20-1 among them. Controls showed significantly higher normalized Chao1 diversity than did multiple sclerosis patients.

The specimen sequenced was blood. The TCR sequence derives from a girl under 18 with multiple sclerosis. The V call is TRBV5-4, the J call TRBJ1-1; D gene uncertain. CDR3 in amino acids: CASSLSGTWNEAFF. The DNA for the CDR3 is TGTGCCAGCAGCTTGTCTGGAACTTGGAATGAAGCTTTCTTT.